This TCR beta chain was identified during a study of vaccination and CD4 T cells after COVID-19. The CDR3 consists of 13 residues. Per the germline V gene, CDR1 is LNHNV and CDR2 is YYDKDF (reference sequence). Trimming removed 0 bases from V and 8 bases from J, with 10 bases in between. Treatment in this sample: approximately 11-day PBMC culture with coronavirus spike peptide pools or control peptides (ViraFEST assay). Study findings and constraints: Convalescent patients displayed a median around 88% of reactive clones emerging only post-vaccination.

The Oncomine TCR Beta short-read assay was applied to DNA of cultured CD4+ T cells. A single record per CDR3 protein comes from TCRdb applying MiXCR to the PCR reads. The sample lists about 13,000 distinct CDR3 sequences; roughly 30% were seen once. About this clonotype: Its target is not known.

Sequencing was done on a sample of CD4+ T cells from blood, cultured in vitro. The sequence was obtained from a human donor who had recovered from COVID-19. The chain employs TRBV15 and TRBJ1-2; D is ambiguous. CDR3 protein: CATSRDSIGGYTF. The DNA of the CDR3 is TGTGCCACCAGCAGAGATTCGATTGGAGGCTACACCTTC.